Presented here are 23 T cell receptor beta chains from one specimen sequenced in a study of blood T cell repertoires in COVID-19. Generated by immunoSEQ multiplex PCR, the TCRdb table keeps only in-frame clones and is missing some. The sample holds 70,000 to 100,000 clones, 70% to 85% seen once. The sample was peripheral blood. Receptors originate from a woman aged 45-65 years with acute or convalescent COVID-19.

This chain joins TRBV24-1 and TRBJ1-2; TRBD1 matches at 7 bases. The CDR3 loop spans 14 amino acids. The trim removed 4 bases at V and 8 bases at J, leaving 9 bases unmatched. Looked up from germline, CDR1 is KGHDR and CDR2 is SFDVKD. This CDR3 reads CATSESGQAAGYTF. The CDR3 DNA is TGTGCCACCAGTGAATCCGGACAGGCAGCGGGCTACACCTTC.

The chain uses TRBV7-3 and TRBJ2-3, with a weak D call TRBD2 (5 bases). Germline V gene lookup returns CDR1 SGHTA and CDR2 FQGTGA. The CDR3 sequence is 12 residues long. V was pared by 3 bases and J by 9 bases, with 10 bases between. In DNA, the CDR3 is TGTGCCAGCAGCTTCCCGGGGAGCACGCAGTATTTT. This sequence encodes CASSFPGSTQYF. Drawing the rest from reference TRBV7-3 and TRBJ2-3, the complete variable domain is GAGVSQTPSNKVTEKGKYVELRCDPISGHTALYWYRQSLGQGPEFLIYFQGTGAADDSGLPNDRFFAVRPEGSVSTLKIQRTERGDSAVYLCASSFPGSTQYFGPGTRLTVL.

The chain has TRBV6-6 and TRBJ2-1; 8 positions agree with TRBD2. CDR3 length: 14 residues. Per germline, CDR1 MNHNY and CDR2 SVGAGI (reference sequence). The junction had 5 bases not matched to a gene; V was cut back by 5 bases and J by 5 bases. As DNA, the CDR3 is TGTGCCAGCAGTGGACGGGGGGGCCACAATGAGCAGTTCTTC. Residues: CASSGRGGHNEQFF.

The chain joins TRBV18 to TRBJ1-1, with D maybe TRBD1 (5 bases). Germline-derived CDR1 and CDR2 are KGHSH and LQKENI. This CDR3 is 15 amino acids long. Trimming took 2 bases from V and 4 from J, leaving 14 bases between them. The CDR3 here is CASSPWGQGTTEAFF. In DNA, the CDR3 is TGTGCCAGCTCACCATGGGGCCAGGGTACCACTGAAGCTTTCTTT. The variable domain in full, completed from reference TRBV18 and TRBJ1-1, reads NAGVMQNPRHLVRRRGQEARLRCSPMKGHSHVYWYRQLPEEGLKFMVYLQKENIIDESGMPKERFSAEFPKEGPSILRIQQVVRGDSAAYFCASSPWGQGTTEAFFGQGTRLTVV.

The J gene is TRBJ1-2, the V gene TRBV28; possibly TRBD1 for D (6 bases). Germline CDR1 is MDHEN and CDR2 is SYDVKM. The V gene lost 5 bases and the J gene lost 0 bases, with 10 bases spanning the gap. The CDR3 runs 14 residues. The CDR3 region has the DNA TGTGCCAGCAGTAGGGGGTTAGCTAACTATGGCTACACCTTC. It encodes CASSRGLANYGYTF.

This chain links TRBV27 with TRBJ1-2; D gene uncertain. This CDR3 is 14 amino acids long. Germline values: CDR1 MNHEY, CDR2 SMNVEV (reference sequence). Trimming removed 2 bases from V and 3 bases from J, with 10 bases in between. CDR3 DNA sequence: TGTGCCAGCAGTTTAGGTTTCGGGGACTATGGCTACACCTTC. It specifies CASSLGFGDYGYTF.

The gene calls are TRBV19 and TRBJ1-1, with a possible D match to TRBD1 (5 bases). The germline V gene has CDR1 LNHDA and CDR2 SQIVND (reference sequence). This CDR3 is 14 amino acids long. V dropped 6 bases and J dropped 2 bases, with 13 bases sitting between them. CDR3 loop: CASRVGPSNTEAFF. CDR3 in DNA: TGTGCCAGTAGGGTGGGGCCCTCAAACACTGAAGCTTTCTTT.

The CDR3 DNA reads as TGTGCCACCGCGGGGGGAAGCTCCTACGAGCAGTACTTC. It codes for CATAGGSSYEQYF. The rearrangement uses TRBV28 and TRBJ2-7; 8 positions match TRBD2. CDR1 is MDHEN, CDR2 SYDVKM, per germline. V gave up 10 bases and J gave up 0 bases; unmatched junction bases: 5. The CDR3 consists of 13 residues.

The V gene is TRBV7-8, the J gene TRBJ2-7; D uncertain. The germline CDR1 and CDR2 sequences are SGHVS and FQNEAQ. V shed 1 base and J shed 7 bases, with 8 bases lying between them. There are 12 residues in the CDR3. The CDR3 spells CASSLGRLEQYF. In DNA, the CDR3 is TGTGCCAGCAGCTTAGGGCGGCTTGAGCAGTACTTC.

This clone has a handful of counts. This chain uses TRBV4-3 with TRBJ2-3, with D tentatively TRBD2 (6 bases). The CDR3 is 14 residues long. Germline values: CDR1 LGHNA, CDR2 YSLEER. The V and J ends lost 0 bases and 5 bases respectively, with 9 bases between them. DNA of the CDR3: TGCGCCAGCAGCCAAGAAAGGCGGGGAGATACGCAGTATTTT. This translates into CASSQERRGDTQYF.

The rearrangement joins TRBV14 to TRBJ2-1, with unresolved D. V was clipped by 5 bases and J by 6 bases, with 5 bases between them. The CDR3 has 11 amino acids. Germline lookup yields CDR1 SGHDN and CDR2 FVKESK. CDR3 sequence (DNA): TGTGCCAGCAGCTTCGGCAATGAGCAGTTCTTC. The encoded protein is CASSFGNEQFF.

The chain carries TRBV30 and TRBJ1-5; no clear D. Germline V gives CDR1 GTSNPN, CDR2 SVGIG (reference sequence). CDR3 length equals 14 residues. V was cut by 2 bases and J by 0 bases, with 8 bases left in between. CDR3 region: CAWSFSDSNQPQHF. In DNA, the CDR3 is TGTGCCTGGAGTTTCTCAGATAGCAATCAGCCCCAGCATTTT.

CDR3 residues: CATSRGLTSGQETQYF. The CDR3 nucleotides read TGTGCCACCAGCAGAGGATTGACTAGCGGGCAAGAGACCCAGTACTTC. The chain employs TRBV15 and TRBJ2-5, with 10 positions matching TRBD2. This CDR3 has 16 amino acids. With V trimmed by 1 base and J by 2 bases, 4 bases remained unmatched. Looked up from germline, CDR1 is LNHNV and CDR2 is YYDKDF (reference sequence).

The V and J genes are TRBV4-2 and TRBJ2-7; 13 nucleotides line up with TRBD2. The CDR3 covers 15 residues. J lost 4 bases, V lost 4 bases, and 4 bases had no gene match. The germline gives CDR1 LGHNA, CDR2 YNFKEQ. CDR3 in amino acids: CASSPGLAGAYEQYF. As DNA, the CDR3 is TGTGCCAGCAGCCCAGGACTAGCGGGGGCTTACGAGCAGTACTTC.

This chain links TRBV7-6 with TRBJ2-2, with D tentatively TRBD1 (6 bases). V shed 1 base and J shed 0 bases, with 15 bases lying between them. CDR3 length: 18 amino acids. Germline CDR1 and CDR2: SGHVS and FNYEAQ. The CDR3 bases are TGTGCCAGCAGCTTAGTAGCTACAGGGATGCCGAACACCGGGGAGCTGTTTTTT. Protein: CASSLVATGMPNTGELFF. The variable domain in full, with the rest retrieved from reference TRBV7-6 and TRBJ2-2, is GAGVSQSPRYKVTKRGQDVALRCDPISGHVSLYWYRQALGQGPEFLTYFNYEAQQDKSGLPNDRFSAERPEGSISTLTIQRTEQRDSAMYRCASSLVATGMPNTGELFFGEGSRLTVL.

The gene calls are TRBV7-8 and TRBJ2-3; D remains unclear. The CDR3 totals 14 residues. With 3 bases removed from V and 3 bases from J, the gap between germline ends came to 10 bases. CDR1 and CDR2 from the germline V gene are SGHVS and FQNEAQ. The CDR3 loop is CASSLLWSTDTQYF. In DNA form, the CDR3 reads TGTGCCAGCAGCTTGCTGTGGAGTACAGATACGCAGTATTTT.

The count of this clone is one. This sequence joins TRBV5-4 and TRBJ1-4, with 9 positions matching TRBD1. The CDR3 is made up of 16 amino acids. The V segment lost 3 bases and the J segment 5 bases; nucleotides outside the gene matches: 8. CDR1 SGHNT and CDR2 YYREEE come from the germline V gene (reference sequence). Written as DNA, the CDR3 is TGTGCCAGCAGCTCGGGCGGGGACAGGGTAAATGAAAAACTGTTTTTT. Amino acids: CASSSGGDRVNEKLFF.

The V and J genes are TRBV4-2 and TRBJ2-2, with a tentative D call TRBD1 (6 bases). CDR1 and CDR2 (germline): LGHNA, YNFKEQ. CDR3 size: 16 residues. Deletions cut 2 bases from V and 3 bases from J, with 13 bases between. The CDR3 spells CASSQMGARDTGELFF. CDR3 DNA: TGTGCCAGCAGCCAAATGGGGGCGCGGGACACCGGGGAGCTGTTTTTT.

The V and J genes are TRBV29-1 and TRBJ1-1, with D possibly being TRBD1 (5 bases). The length of the CDR3 is 9 residues. Trimming left V 7 bases short and J 11 bases short, with 11 bases between. Germline CDR1 reads SQVTM; CDR2 reads ANQGSEA. The CDR3 reads CSAREGAFF. The CDR3 DNA reads as TGCAGCGCCAGGGAGGGCGCTTTCTTT. Full variable domain (missing parts from reference TRBV29-1 and TRBJ1-1): SAVISQKPSRDICQRGTSLTIQCQVDSQVTMMFWYRQQPGQSLTLIATANQGSEATYESGFVIDKFPISRPNLTFSTLTVSNMSPEDSSIYLCSAREGAFFGQGTRLTVV.

The chain has TRBV7-2 and TRBJ2-3, with unresolved D. The CDR3 extends over 11 amino acids. Germline lookup yields CDR1 SGHTA and CDR2 FQGNSA. V gave up 5 bases and J gave up 5 bases, with 5 bases separating them. This CDR3 reads CASSPRDTQYF. CDR3 nucleotides: TGTGCCAGCAGCCCCAGAGATACGCAGTATTTT.

This rearrangement joins TRBV6-5 to TRBJ1-6, with TRBD1 identical over 8 bases. In germline, CDR1 is MNHEY, CDR2 SVGAGI. Trimming cost V 6 bases and J 5 bases; bases outside gene matches: 3. The CDR3 contains 14 residues. The CDR3 spells CASSQGANNSPLHF. The CDR3 DNA reads TGTGCCAGCAGCCAGGGGGCCAATAATTCACCCCTCCACTTT.

The sample holds one count of this clone. The chain joins TRBV6-5 to TRBJ2-7; possible D gene TRBD1, 8 bases. Trimming removed 5 bases from V and 4 bases from J, with 15 bases in between. The CDR3 consists of 14 residues. CDR1 is MNHEY, CDR2 SVGAGI, per germline. The CDR3 here is CASSRDRGGYEQYF. The CDR3 nucleotides read TGTGCCAGCAGTCGAGACAGGGGAGGGTACGAGCAGTACTTC.

V usage is TRBV3-1 (or the pseudogene TRBV3-2) and J usage is TRBJ1-2; TRBD1 might be the D (6 bases). CDR1 LGHDT and CDR2 YNNKEL come from the germline V gene (reference sequence). The CDR3 length is 15 residues. Trimming took 0 bases from V and 8 from J, leaving 16 bases between them. The chain's CDR3 is CASSQDAGATGGYTF. The CDR3 DNA is TGTGCCAGCAGCCAAGATGCGGGGGCGACGGGGGGCTACACCTTC.